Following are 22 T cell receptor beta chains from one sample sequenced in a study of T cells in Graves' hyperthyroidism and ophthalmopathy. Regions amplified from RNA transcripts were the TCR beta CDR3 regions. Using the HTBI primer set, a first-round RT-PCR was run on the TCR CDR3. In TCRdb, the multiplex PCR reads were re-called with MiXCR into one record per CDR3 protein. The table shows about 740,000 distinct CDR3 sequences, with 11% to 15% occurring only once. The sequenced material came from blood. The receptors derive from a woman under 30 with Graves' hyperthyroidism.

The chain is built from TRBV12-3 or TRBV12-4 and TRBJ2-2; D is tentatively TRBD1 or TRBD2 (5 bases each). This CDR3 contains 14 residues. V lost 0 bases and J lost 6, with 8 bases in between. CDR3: CASSLAGVPGELFF. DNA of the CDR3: TGTGCCAGCAGTTTAGCGGGGGTCCCCGGGGAGCTGTTTTTT.

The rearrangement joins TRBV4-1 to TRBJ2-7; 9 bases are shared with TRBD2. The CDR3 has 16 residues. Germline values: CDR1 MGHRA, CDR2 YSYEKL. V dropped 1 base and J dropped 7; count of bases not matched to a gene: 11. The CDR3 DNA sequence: TGCGCCAGCAGCCAAGTCGGGCGGGAGGGCCACGATGAGCAGTACTTC. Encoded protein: CASSQVGREGHDEQYF.

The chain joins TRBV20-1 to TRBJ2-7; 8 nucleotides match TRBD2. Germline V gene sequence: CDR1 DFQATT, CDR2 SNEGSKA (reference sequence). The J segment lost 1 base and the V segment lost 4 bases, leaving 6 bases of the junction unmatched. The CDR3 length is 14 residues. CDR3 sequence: CSATPSGYSYEQYF. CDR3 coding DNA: TGCAGTGCTACTCCTAGCGGGTATTCCTACGAGCAGTACTTC.

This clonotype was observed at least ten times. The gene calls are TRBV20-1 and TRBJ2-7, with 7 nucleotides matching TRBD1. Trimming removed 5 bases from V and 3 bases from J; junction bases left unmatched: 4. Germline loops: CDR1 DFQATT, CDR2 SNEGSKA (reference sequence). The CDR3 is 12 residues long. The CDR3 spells CSAERQGYEQYF. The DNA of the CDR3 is TGCAGTGCTGAGAGACAGGGCTACGAGCAGTACTTC.

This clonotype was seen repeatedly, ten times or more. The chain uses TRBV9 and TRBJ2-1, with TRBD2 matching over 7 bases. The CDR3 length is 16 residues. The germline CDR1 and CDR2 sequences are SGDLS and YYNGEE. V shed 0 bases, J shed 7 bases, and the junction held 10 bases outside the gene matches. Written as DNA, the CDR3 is TGTGCCAGCAGCGTAGGCAGGTGGGGACTACTGAATGAGCAGTTCTTC. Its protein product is CASSVGRWGLLNEQFF.

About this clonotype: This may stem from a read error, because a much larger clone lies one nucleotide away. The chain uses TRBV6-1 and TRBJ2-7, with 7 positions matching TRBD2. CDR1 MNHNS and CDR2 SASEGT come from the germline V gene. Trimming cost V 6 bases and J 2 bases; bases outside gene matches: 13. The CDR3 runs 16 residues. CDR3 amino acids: CASRDPWGGNPYEQYF. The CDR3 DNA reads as TGTGCCAGCAGGGACCCCTGGGGGGGGAACCCCTACGAGCAGTACTTC.

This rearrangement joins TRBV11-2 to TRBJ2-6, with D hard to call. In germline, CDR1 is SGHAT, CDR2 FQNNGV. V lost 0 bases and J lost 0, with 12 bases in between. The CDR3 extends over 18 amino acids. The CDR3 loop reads CASSLDLRGYSGANVLTF. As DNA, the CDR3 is TGTGCCAGCAGCTTAGATCTTCGTGGCTACTCTGGGGCCAACGTCCTGACTTTC.

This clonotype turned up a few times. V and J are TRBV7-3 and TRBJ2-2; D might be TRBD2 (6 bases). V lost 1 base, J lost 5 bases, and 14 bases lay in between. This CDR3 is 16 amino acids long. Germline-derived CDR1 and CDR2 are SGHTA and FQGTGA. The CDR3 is CASSLKGAGGTGELFF. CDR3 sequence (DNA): TGTGCCAGCAGCTTAAAAGGGGCCGGGGGAACCGGGGAGCTGTTTTTT. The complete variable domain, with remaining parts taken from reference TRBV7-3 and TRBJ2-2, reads GAGVSQTPSNKVTEKGKYVELRCDPISGHTALYWYRQSLGQGPEFLIYFQGTGAADDSGLPNDRFFAVRPEGSVSTLKIQRTERGDSAVYLCASSLKGAGGTGELFFGEGSRLTVL.

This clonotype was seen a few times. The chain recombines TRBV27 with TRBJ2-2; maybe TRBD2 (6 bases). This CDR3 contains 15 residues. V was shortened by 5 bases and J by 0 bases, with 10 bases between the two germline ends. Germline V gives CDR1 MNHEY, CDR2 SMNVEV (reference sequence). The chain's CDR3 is CASSNRLANTGELFF. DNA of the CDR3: TGTGCCAGCAGTAACAGACTAGCGAACACCGGGGAGCTGTTTTTT.

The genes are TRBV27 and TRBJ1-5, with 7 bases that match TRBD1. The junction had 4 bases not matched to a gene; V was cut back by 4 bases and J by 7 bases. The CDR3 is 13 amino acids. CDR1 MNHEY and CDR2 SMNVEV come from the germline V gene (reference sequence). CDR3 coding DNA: TGTGCCAGCAGTTCGGACAGGCGCCAGCCCCAGCATTTT. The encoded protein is CASSSDRRQPQHF.

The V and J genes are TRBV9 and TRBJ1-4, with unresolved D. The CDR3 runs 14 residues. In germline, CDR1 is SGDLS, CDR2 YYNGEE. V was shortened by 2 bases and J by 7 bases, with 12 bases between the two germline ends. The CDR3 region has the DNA TGTGCCAGCAGCGTGACGGCGGAGGGTGAAAAACTGTTTTTT. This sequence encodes CASSVTAEGEKLFF.

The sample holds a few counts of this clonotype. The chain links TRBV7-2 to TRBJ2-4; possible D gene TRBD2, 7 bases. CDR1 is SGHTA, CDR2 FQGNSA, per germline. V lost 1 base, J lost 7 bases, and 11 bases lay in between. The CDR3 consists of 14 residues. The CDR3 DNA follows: TGTGCCAGCAGCTTAGGTGGGAGGGGGAACATTCAGTACTTC. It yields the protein CASSLGGRGNIQYF.

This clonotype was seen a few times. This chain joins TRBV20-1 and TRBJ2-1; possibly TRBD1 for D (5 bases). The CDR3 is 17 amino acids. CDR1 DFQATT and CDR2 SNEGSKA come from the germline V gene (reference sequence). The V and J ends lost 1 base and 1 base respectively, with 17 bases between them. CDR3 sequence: CSARGTGPGSSYNEQFF. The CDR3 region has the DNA TGCAGTGCTAGAGGAACCGGCCCAGGGTCTTCCTACAATGAGCAGTTCTTC.

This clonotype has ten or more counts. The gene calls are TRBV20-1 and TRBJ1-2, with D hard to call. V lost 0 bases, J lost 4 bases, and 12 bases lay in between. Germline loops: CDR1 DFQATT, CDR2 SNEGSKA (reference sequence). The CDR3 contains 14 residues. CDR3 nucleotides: TGCAGTGCTAGAGATAGGGAACACCTCTATGGCTACACCTTC. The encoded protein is CSARDREHLYGYTF.

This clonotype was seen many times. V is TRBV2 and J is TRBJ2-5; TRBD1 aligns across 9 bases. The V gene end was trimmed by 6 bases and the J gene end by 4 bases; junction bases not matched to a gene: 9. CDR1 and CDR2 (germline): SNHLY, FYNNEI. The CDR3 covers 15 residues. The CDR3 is CASRGTGGGPETQYF. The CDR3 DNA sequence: TGTGCCAGCAGGGGCACAGGGGGCGGGCCAGAGACCCAGTACTTC. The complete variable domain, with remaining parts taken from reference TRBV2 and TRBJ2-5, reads EPEVTQTPSHQVTQMGQEVILRCVPISNHLYFYWYRQILGQKVEFLVSFYNNEISEKSEIFDDQFSVERPDGSNFTLKIRSTKLEDSAMYFCASRGTGGGPETQYFGPGTRLLVL.

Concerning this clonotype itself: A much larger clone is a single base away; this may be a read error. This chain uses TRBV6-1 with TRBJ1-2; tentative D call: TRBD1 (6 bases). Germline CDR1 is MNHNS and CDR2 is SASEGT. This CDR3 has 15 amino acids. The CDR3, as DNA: TGTGCCAGCAGTCAACATAGTACAGGGAACTATGGCTACATCTTC. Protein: CASSQHSTGNYGYIF.

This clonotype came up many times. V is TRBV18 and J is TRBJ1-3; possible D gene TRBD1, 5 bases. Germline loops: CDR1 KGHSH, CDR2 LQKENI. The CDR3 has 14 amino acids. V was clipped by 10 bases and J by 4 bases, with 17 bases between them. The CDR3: CATHPTQGGNTIYF. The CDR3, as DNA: TGTGCCACCCACCCTACCCAGGGAGGAAACACCATATATTTT.

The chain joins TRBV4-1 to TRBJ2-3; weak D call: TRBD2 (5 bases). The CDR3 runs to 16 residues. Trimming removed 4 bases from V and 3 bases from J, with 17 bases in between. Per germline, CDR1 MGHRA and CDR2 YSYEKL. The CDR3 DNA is TGCGCCAGCAGCCCCGCGGACTTTTTCCGGACAGATACGCAGTATTTT. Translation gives CASSPADFFRTDTQYF.

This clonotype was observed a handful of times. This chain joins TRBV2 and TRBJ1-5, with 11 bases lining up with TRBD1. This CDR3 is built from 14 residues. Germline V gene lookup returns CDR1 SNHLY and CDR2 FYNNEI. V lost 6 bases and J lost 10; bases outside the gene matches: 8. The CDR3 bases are TGTGCCAGCAGCCCGGGGGACAGGGGGATACCCCAGCATTTT. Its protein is CASSPGDRGIPQHF.

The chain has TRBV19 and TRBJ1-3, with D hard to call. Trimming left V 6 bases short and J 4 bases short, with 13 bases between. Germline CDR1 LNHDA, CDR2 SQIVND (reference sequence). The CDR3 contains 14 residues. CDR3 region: CASSMVGRGNTIYF. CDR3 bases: TGTGCCAGTAGCATGGTGGGTAGAGGAAACACCATATATTTT.

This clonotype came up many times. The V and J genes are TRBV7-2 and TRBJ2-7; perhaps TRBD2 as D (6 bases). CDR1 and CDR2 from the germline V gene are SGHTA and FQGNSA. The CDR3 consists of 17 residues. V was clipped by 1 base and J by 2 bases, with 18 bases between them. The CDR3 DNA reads TGTGCCAGCAGCTTAGGCGCCCCGGGTAGCGGCGCCTACGAGCAGTACTTC. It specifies CASSLGAPGSGAYEQYF.

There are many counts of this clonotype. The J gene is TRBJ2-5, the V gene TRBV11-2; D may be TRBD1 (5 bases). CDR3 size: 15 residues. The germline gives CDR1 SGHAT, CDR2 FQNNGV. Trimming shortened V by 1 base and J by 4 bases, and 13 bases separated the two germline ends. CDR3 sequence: CASSLGDDRRETQYF. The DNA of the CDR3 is TGTGCCAGCAGCTTAGGAGACGACAGACGAGAGACCCAGTACTTC.